This T cell receptor (beta chain) was sequenced in a study of breast tumors, draining lymph nodes, adjacent tissues. Overall study results and limits: Tumor and nontumor repertoires were significantly more similar in luminal-like than in basal-like breast cancer.

This clonotype has at least ten counts. Its antigen is not identified. The lymph nodes were axillary draining lymph nodes from breast cancer patients. TCRdb itself ran the multiplex PCR reads through MiXCR, one entry per CDR3 protein. Here the sample spans around 120,000 distinct CDR3 sequences, just under 20% being singletons. Trimming took 4 bases from V and 4 from J; bases not matched to a gene: 4. The CDR3 has 13 residues. CDR1 is LGHDT, CDR2 YNNKEL, per germline (reference sequence). The J gene is TRBJ2-7, the V gene TRBV3-1, with 7 positions matching TRBD2. The sequencing sample was made of axillary lymph node tissue. The receptor comes from a female donor with breast cancer. Some clones in this sample may be carry-over from other donors' samples. In DNA form, the CDR3 reads TGTGCCAGCAGCCCGGAGGGAGGGTACGAGCAGTACTTC. Translating gives CASSPEGGYEQYF.